One sample yielded the 8 T cell receptor beta chains listed below, sequenced in a study of immune evolution from preneoplasia to lung adenocarcinoma. Measured with immunoSEQ multiplex PCR; TCRdb has only the in-frame clones, and not every one. This table holds some 7,600 clones, over 65% found once. The sample consisted of FFPE atypical adenomatous hyperplasia tissue from the lung. The sample's subset: atypical adenomatous hyperplasia (AAH), lung preneoplasia. The receptors originated from a donor at least 70 years old with lung adenocarcinoma. Some clones in this sample may be carry-over from other donors' samples.

J is TRBJ2-1 and V is TRBV5-1; unclear D gene. Deletions cut 0 bases from V and 8 bases from J, with 12 bases between. The germline V gene encodes CDR1 SGHRS and CDR2 YFSETQ. The CDR3 contains 14 residues. For the CDR3, the DNA is TGCGCCAGCAGCTTGGGGGCGGTCAAGGATGAGCAGTTCTTC. It specifies CASSLGAVKDEQFF.

The rearrangement joins TRBV19 to TRBJ1-5, with TRBD1 as a possible D gene (6 bases). This CDR3 has 15 residues. The V gene lost 1 base and the J gene lost 0 bases, with 7 bases spanning the gap. Looked up from germline, CDR1 is LNHDA and CDR2 is SQIVND (reference sequence). The CDR3 nucleotides read TGTGCCAGTAGTATAGCAGGGGATAGCAATCAGCCCCAGCATTTT. Translation gives CASSIAGDSNQPQHF. The whole variable domain, filled in from reference TRBV19 and TRBJ1-5, reads DGGITQSPKYLFRKEGQNVTLSCEQNLNHDAMYWYRQDPGQGLRLIYYSQIVNDFQKGDIAEGYSVSREKKESFPLTVTSAQKNPTAFYLCASSIAGDSNQPQHFGDGTRLSIL.

The chain has TRBV6-5 and TRBJ2-7; D call uncertain. There are 15 residues in the CDR3. Germline loops: CDR1 MNHEY, CDR2 SVGAGI. Trimming removed 0 bases from V and 0 bases from J, with 9 bases in between. CDR3 sequence reads: CASSYSGDNSYEQYF. CDR3 DNA: TGTGCCAGCAGTTACTCCGGCGACAACTCCTACGAGCAGTACTTC.

V usage is TRBV6-1 and J usage is TRBJ1-5; D is unclear. With 1 base removed from V and 3 bases from J, the gap between germline ends came to 10 bases. Germline CDR1 MNHNS, CDR2 SASEGT. The CDR3 spans 15 residues. The CDR3 sequence: CASSEGSYFNQPQHF. The CDR3 DNA reads as TGTGCCAGCAGTGAAGGCTCTTACTTCAATCAGCCCCAGCATTTT.

The CDR3 sequence: CAWSRGRDTEAFF. CDR3 coding DNA: TGTGCCTGGAGTAGGGGAAGGGACACTGAAGCTTTCTTT. V and J are TRBV30 and TRBJ1-1; possible D gene TRBD1, 5 bases. The CDR3 length is 13 residues. V dropped 2 bases and J dropped 3 bases, with 10 bases sitting between them. Germline V gene lookup returns CDR1 GTSNPN and CDR2 SVGIG (reference sequence). Together with reference TRBV30 and TRBJ1-1, the CDR3 gives the full variable domain: SQTIHQWPATLVQPVGSPLSLECTVEGTSNPNLYWYRQAAGRGLQLLFYSVGIGQISSEVPQNLSASRPQDRQFILSSKKLLLSDSGFYLCAWSRGRDTEAFFGQGTRLTVV.

By frequency in the sample, this clone is hyperexpanded. The rearrangement uses TRBV6-1 and TRBJ1-5; possible D gene TRBD1, 5 bases. Germline-derived CDR1 and CDR2 are MNHNS and SASEGT. Deletions cut 2 bases from V and 3 bases from J, with 11 bases between. The CDR3 totals 15 residues. This CDR3 is CASSEQGGDNQPQHF. In DNA form, the CDR3 reads TGTGCCAGCAGTGAACAGGGAGGAGACAATCAGCCCCAGCATTTT.

The chain is built from TRBV7-9 and TRBJ1-1; D is possibly TRBD1 (6 bases). Per the germline V gene, CDR1 is SEHNR and CDR2 is FQNEAQ (reference sequence). V lost 5 bases and J 4 bases, leaving 14 bases between the germline ends. CDR3 length equals 14 residues. The CDR3 coding sequence is TGTGCCAGCAGCCGAAAAACAGGGCTCACTGAAGCTTTCTTT. It translates to CASSRKTGLTEAFF.

V is TRBV6-5 and J is TRBJ2-5; D might be TRBD2 (6 bases). V shed 4 bases and J shed 1 base, with 16 bases lying between them. Germline CDR1 and CDR2: MNHEY and SVGAGI. The CDR3 sequence is 16 residues long. This chain's CDR3 is CASSSRGSGLQETQYF. The CDR3 nucleotides read TGTGCCAGCAGTTCCCGGGGAAGCGGGCTCCAAGAGACCCAGTACTTC.